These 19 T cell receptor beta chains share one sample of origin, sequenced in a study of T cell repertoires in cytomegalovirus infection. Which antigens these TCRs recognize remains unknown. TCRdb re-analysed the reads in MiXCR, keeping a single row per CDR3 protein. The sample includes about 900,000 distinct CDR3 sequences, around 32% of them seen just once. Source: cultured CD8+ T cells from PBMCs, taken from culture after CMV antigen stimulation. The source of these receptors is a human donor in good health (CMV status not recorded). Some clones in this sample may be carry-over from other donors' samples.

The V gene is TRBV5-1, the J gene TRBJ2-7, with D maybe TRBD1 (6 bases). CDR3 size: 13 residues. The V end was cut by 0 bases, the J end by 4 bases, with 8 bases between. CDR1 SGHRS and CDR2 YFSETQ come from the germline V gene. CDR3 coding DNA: TGCGCCAGCAGCTTGGAGGGGGAGTACGAGCAGTACTTC. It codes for CASSLEGEYEQYF.

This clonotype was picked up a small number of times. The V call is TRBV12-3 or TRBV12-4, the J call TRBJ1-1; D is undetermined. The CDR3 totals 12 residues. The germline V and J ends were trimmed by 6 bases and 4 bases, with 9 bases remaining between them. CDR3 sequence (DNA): TGTGCCAGCAGGTCGGGTGTCACTGAAGCTTTCTTT. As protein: CASRSGVTEAFF.

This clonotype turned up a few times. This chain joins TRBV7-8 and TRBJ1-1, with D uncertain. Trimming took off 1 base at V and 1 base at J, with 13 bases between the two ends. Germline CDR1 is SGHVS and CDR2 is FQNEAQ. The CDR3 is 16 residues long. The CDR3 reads CASSLGGPRENTEAFF. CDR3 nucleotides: TGTGCCAGCAGCTTAGGTGGGCCCCGCGAGAACACTGAAGCTTTCTTT. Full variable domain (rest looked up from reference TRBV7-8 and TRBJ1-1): GAGVSQSPRYKVAKRGQDVALRCDPISGHVSLFWYQQALGQGPEFLTYFQNEAQLDKSGLPSDRFFAERPEGSVSTLKIQRTQQEDSAVYLCASSLGGPRENTEAFFGQGTRLTVV.

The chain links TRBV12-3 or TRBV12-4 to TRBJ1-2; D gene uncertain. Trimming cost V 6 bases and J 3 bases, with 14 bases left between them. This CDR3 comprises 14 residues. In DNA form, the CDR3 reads TGTGCCAGCAGCCCAGTGGTACTTTACTATGGCTACACCTTC. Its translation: CASSPVVLYYGYTF.

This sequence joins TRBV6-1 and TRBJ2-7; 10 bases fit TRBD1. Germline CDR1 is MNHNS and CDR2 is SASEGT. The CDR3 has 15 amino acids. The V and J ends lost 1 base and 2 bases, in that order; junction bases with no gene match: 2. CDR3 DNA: TGTGCCAGCAGTGAAGGACAGGGGGCGACCTACGAGCAGTACTTC. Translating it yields CASSEGQGATYEQYF.

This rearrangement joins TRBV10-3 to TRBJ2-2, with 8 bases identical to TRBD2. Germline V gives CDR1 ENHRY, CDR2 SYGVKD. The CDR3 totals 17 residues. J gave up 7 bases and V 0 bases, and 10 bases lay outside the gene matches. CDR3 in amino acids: CAISESRAGAYYGELFF. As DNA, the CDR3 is TGTGCCATCAGTGAGTCGAGAGCGGGGGCATATTACGGGGAGCTGTTTTTT.

CDR3 sequence reads: CASSFTSGGLQVYEQYF. CDR3 in DNA: TGTGCCAGCAGCTTCACTAGCGGGGGGCTACAAGTCTACGAGCAGTACTTC. This chain connects TRBV7-9 to TRBJ2-7; 12 nucleotides line up with TRBD2. Germline loops: CDR1 SEHNR, CDR2 FQNEAQ (reference sequence). CDR3 length: 17 residues. Unmatched junction bases numbered 9, after V lost 3 bases and J lost 3 bases.

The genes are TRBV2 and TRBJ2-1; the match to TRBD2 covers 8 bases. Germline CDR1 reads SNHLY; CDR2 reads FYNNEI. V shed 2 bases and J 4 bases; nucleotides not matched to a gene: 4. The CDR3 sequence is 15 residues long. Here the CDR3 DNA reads TGTGCCAGCAGTGAATCGACTAGCGAGTACAATGAGCAGTTCTTC. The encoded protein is CASSESTSEYNEQFF.

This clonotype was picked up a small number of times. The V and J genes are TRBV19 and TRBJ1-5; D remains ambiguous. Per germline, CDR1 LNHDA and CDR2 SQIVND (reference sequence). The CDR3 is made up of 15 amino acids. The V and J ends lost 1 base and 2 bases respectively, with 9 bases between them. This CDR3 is CASSIANRGNQPQHF. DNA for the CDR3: TGTGCCAGTAGTATAGCGAACAGAGGCAATCAGCCCCAGCATTTT.

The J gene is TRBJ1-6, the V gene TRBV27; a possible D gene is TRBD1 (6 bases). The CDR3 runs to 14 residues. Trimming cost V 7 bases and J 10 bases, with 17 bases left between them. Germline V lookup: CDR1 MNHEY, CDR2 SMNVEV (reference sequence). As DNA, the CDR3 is TGTGCCAGCACCCCGACAGGAATTGGCTCACCCCTCCACTTT. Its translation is CASTPTGIGSPLHF.

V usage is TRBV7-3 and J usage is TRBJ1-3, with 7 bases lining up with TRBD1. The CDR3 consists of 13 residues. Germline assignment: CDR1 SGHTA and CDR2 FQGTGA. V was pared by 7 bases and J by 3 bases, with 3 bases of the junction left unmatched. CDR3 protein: CASKGAYGNTIYF. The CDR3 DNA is TGTGCCAGCAAGGGGGCTTATGGAAACACCATATATTTT.

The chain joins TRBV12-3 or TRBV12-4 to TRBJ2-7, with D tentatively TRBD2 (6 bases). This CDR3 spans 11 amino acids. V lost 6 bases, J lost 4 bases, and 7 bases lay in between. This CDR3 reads CASRGGYEQYF. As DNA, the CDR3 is TGTGCCAGCAGGGGGGGATACGAGCAGTACTTC.

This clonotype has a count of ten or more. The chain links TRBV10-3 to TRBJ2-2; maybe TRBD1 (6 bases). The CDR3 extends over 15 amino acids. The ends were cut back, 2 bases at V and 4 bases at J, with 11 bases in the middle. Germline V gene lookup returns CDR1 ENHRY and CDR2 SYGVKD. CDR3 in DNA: TGTGCCATCAGTGAGCCTTACAGGGCCACCGGGGAGCTGTTTTTT. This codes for CAISEPYRATGELFF.

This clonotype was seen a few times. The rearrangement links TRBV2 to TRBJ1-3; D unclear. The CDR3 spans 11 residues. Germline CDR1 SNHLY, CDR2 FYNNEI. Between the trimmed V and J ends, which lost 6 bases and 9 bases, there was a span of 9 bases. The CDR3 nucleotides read TGTGCCAGCAGGGGAAAGGGCACCATATATTTT. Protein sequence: CASRGKGTIYF.

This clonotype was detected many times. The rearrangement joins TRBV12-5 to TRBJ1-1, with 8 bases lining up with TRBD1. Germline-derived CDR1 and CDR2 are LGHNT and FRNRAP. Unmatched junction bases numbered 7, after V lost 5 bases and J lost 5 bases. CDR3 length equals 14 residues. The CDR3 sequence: CASGTGGVSTEAFF. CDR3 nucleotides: TGTGCTAGTGGTACAGGGGGAGTGAGTACTGAAGCTTTCTTT.

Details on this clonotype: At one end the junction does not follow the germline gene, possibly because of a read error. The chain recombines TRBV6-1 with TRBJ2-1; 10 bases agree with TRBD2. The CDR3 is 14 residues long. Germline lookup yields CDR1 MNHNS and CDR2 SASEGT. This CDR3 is CASSLAGVYNGQFF. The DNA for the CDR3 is TGTGCCAGTTCCCTAGCGGGGGTGTACAATGGGCAGTTCTTC.

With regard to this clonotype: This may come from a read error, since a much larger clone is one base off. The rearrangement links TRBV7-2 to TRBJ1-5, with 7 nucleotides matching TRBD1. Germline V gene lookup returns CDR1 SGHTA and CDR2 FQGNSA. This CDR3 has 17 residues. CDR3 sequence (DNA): TGTGCCAGCAGCTTAAGGCCAGGGGGACTGGGCAATCGGCCCCAGCATTTT. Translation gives CASSLRPGGLGNRPQHF. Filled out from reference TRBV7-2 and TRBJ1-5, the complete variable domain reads GAGVSQSPSNKVTEKGKDVELRCDPISGHTALYWYRQSLGQGLEFLIYFQGNSAPDKSGLPSDRFSAERTGGSVSTLTIQRTQQEDSAVYLCASSLRPGGLGNRPQHFGDGTRLSIL.

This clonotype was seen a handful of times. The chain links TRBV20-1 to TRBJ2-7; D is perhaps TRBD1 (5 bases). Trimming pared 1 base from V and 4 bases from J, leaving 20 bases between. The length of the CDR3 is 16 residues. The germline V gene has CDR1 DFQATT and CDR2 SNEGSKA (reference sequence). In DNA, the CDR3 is TGCAGTGCTAGAGGCCTCCTTCCAGGGTTTGAGTACGAGCAGTACTTC. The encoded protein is CSARGLLPGFEYEQYF.

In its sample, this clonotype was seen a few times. CDR3 nucleotides: TGTGCCAGCAGTTCCAGCGGGGGGCCCTTAAGCTCCTACAATGAGCAGTTCTTC. It translates to CASSSSGGPLSSYNEQFF. The chain recombines TRBV12-3 or TRBV12-4 with TRBJ2-1, with 9 nucleotides matching TRBD2. Trimming at V came to 4 bases and at J to 0 bases, leaving 10 bases not matched to a gene. The CDR3 spans 18 residues.